The 18 T cell receptor beta chains below come from one sample, sequenced in a study of T cell responses to AZD1222 COVID-19 vaccine. Profiling relied on immunoSEQ multiplex PCR, and the TCRdb table lists in-frame clones only, not all of them. The data contain some 110,000 clones, approximately 89% of them singletons. The sequencing used peripheral blood, collected on day 0 of AZD1222 vaccination. Every receptor here comes from an adult in good health.

The chain has TRBV4-3 and TRBJ1-2; no definite D call. CDR1 and CDR2 from the germline V gene are LGHNA and YSLEER. Trimming removed 7 bases at V and 6 bases at J, with 21 bases between. The CDR3 runs to 15 residues. CDR3 protein: CASKSRGRSLDGYTF. CDR3 sequence (DNA): TGCGCCAGCAAGTCCCGCGGCAGGAGCCTAGATGGCTACACCTTC.

The V call is TRBV28, the J call TRBJ2-7, with D hard to call. Germline CDR1 reads MDHEN; CDR2 reads SYDVKM. The ends were cut back, 6 bases at V and 2 bases at J, with 11 bases in the middle. This CDR3 comprises 13 residues. DNA of the CDR3: TGTGCCAGCAGAAGAGGCAACGCCTACGAGCAGTACTTC. Translating gives CASRRGNAYEQYF.

With regard to this clone: The same CDR3 can be traced to other DNA sequences in this sample. The V gene is TRBV6-1, the J gene TRBJ2-1; D unclear. CDR3 length: 12 residues. The V gene lost 5 bases and the J gene lost 2 bases, with 4 bases spanning the gap. The germline V gene encodes CDR1 MNHNS and CDR2 SASEGT. The CDR3 region is CASSRPYNEQFF. CDR3 coding DNA: TGTGCCAGCAGTAGACCCTACAATGAGCAGTTCTTC.

This clone was recorded once. The rearrangement uses TRBV28 and TRBJ2-6; D may match TRBD1 or TRBD2 (5 bases each). Germline assignment: CDR1 MDHEN and CDR2 SYDVKM. This CDR3 comprises 20 residues. The ends were cut back, 0 bases at V and 4 bases at J, with 22 bases in the middle. CDR3 amino acids: CASSLWGSGGTRRGANVLTF. Written as DNA, the CDR3 is TGTGCCAGCAGTTTATGGGGGAGTGGTGGGACCCGGAGGGGGGCCAACGTCCTGACTTTC.

This chain joins TRBV16 and TRBJ1-5; possible D gene TRBD1, 5 bases. The CDR3 covers 14 residues. The germline V and J ends were trimmed by 4 bases and 10 bases, with 17 bases remaining between them. Germline assignment: CDR1 KGHSY and CDR2 FQNENV. The CDR3 spells CASSPGGAMNPQHF. CDR3 in DNA: TGTGCCAGCAGCCCCGGGGGAGCCATGAACCCCCAGCATTTT.

V is TRBV19 and J is TRBJ1-1, with no clear D. Trimming stripped 2 bases from V and 0 bases from J, with 4 bases between. There are 13 residues in the CDR3. The V gene's germline CDR1 is LNHDA and CDR2 SQIVND (reference sequence). The DNA for the CDR3 is TGTGCCAGTAGTATAATGGTGAACACTGAAGCTTTCTTT. Residues: CASSIMVNTEAFF.

V and J are TRBV4-1 and TRBJ1-5; D gene ambiguous. CDR1 MGHRA and CDR2 YSYEKL come from the germline V gene. V lost 0 bases and J 9 bases, leaving 18 bases between the germline ends. CDR3 length: 16 amino acids. DNA of the CDR3: TGCGCCAGCAGCCAAGACGGCCTAACTGGTTCTGGGCCCCAGCATTTT. Translated: CASSQDGLTGSGPQHF.

The chain joins TRBV5-6 to TRBJ1-1; D perhaps matches TRBD1 (6 bases). V dropped 2 bases and J dropped 0 bases, with 11 bases sitting between them. The CDR3 length is 15 residues. Germline lookup yields CDR1 SGHDT and CDR2 YYEEEE. CDR3 residues: CASSFGGAMNTEAFF. In DNA, the CDR3 is TGTGCCAGCAGCTTCGGGGGGGCTATGAACACTGAAGCTTTCTTT.

The chain has TRBV9 and TRBJ2-2; maybe TRBD1 (5 bases). Germline lookup yields CDR1 SGDLS and CDR2 YYNGEE. This CDR3 comprises 15 residues. Trimming pared 1 base from V and 6 bases from J, leaving 13 bases between. CDR3 nucleotides: TGTGCCAGCAGCGTAAGCAGGGTTTCGGCCGGGGAGCTGTTTTTT. Residues: CASSVSRVSAGELFF.

V and J are TRBV11-2 and TRBJ2-5; TRBD1 might be the D (6 bases). The CDR3 loop spans 15 amino acids. V was cut by 5 bases and J by 8 bases, with 21 bases left in between. Germline V gene lookup returns CDR1 SGHAT and CDR2 FQNNGV. CDR3 nucleotides: TGTGCCAGCAGCCCACTCCCACAGGGAAAGAGAACCCAGTACTTC. Translation gives CASSPLPQGKRTQYF.

The rearrangement uses TRBV6-5 and TRBJ2-5; 7 bases agree with TRBD1. The CDR3 totals 15 residues. The germline CDR1 and CDR2 sequences are MNHEY and SVGAGI. V shed 6 bases and J 2 bases; nucleotides not matched to a gene: 9. CDR3 residues: CASSSDREGQETQYF. CDR3 sequence (DNA): TGTGCCAGCAGCTCCGACAGGGAAGGACAAGAGACCCAGTACTTC.

The chain combines TRBV11-2 with TRBJ1-1; D call uncertain. The germline V gene encodes CDR1 SGHAT and CDR2 FQNNGV. The V end lost 1 base, the J end lost 10 bases, and 13 bases lay between the germline ends. This CDR3 is 13 amino acids long. The CDR3 spells CASSLVKESRAFF. In nucleotides, the CDR3 is TGTGCCAGCAGCTTAGTGAAGGAAAGTAGAGCTTTCTTT.

The chain carries TRBV13 and TRBJ1-2; D is unresolved. CDR3 length equals 15 residues. CDR1 is PRHDT and CDR2 is FYEKMQ in the germline V gene (reference sequence). Trimming removed 5 bases from V and 10 bases from J, with 23 bases in between. CDR3 residues: CASSARDTVGIAYTF. CDR3 nucleotide sequence: TGTGCCAGCAGCGCCCGAGATACGGTCGGAATCGCCTACACCTTC.

This sequence joins TRBV28 and TRBJ2-3; D uncertain. Germline assignment: CDR1 MDHEN and CDR2 SYDVKM. Trimming pared 4 bases from V and 2 bases from J, leaving 1 base between. This CDR3 comprises 11 residues. The CDR3 loop reads CASSYTDTQYF. For the CDR3, the DNA is TGTGCCAGCAGTTACACAGATACGCAGTATTTT.

This chain links TRBV27 with TRBJ1-3, with D possibly being TRBD1 (6 bases). The CDR3 contains 13 residues. V lost 6 bases and J lost 4, with 10 bases in between. CDR1 is MNHEY and CDR2 is SMNVEV in the germline V gene (reference sequence). The CDR3 loop reads CASSTGRGNTIYF. CDR3 nucleotide sequence: TGTGCCAGCAGCACAGGGCGAGGAAACACCATATATTTT.

This clone showed up just once. The chain carries TRBV11-1 and TRBJ1-2; 9 nucleotides agree with TRBD1. Germline V lookup: CDR1 SGHAT, CDR2 FQDESV (reference sequence). The length of the CDR3 is 16 residues. The ends lost 3 bases at V and 4 bases at J; junction bases unmatched: 9. In DNA, the CDR3 is TGTGCCAGCAGCTTGACCCGGACAGGGGACCGCTATGGCTACACCTTC. This sequence encodes CASSLTRTGDRYGYTF.

The chain carries TRBV2 and TRBJ2-5, with TRBD2 matching 7 bases. The germline V gene has CDR1 SNHLY and CDR2 FYNNEI. Losses at the gene ends were 7 bases for V and 1 base for J; bases not matched to a gene: 12. There are 16 residues in the CDR3. The CDR3 region has the DNA TGTGCCAGCATTTCGCGGATAGCGGGCCTCCAAGAGACCCAGTACTTC. Residues: CASISRIAGLQETQYF.

This clone was counted a single time. V gene TRBV19 combines with J gene TRBJ1-5, with TRBD1 matching 8 bases. The V and J ends lost 8 bases and 2 bases, in that order; junction bases with no gene match: 2. Germline V gene sequence: CDR1 LNHDA, CDR2 SQIVND (reference sequence). CDR3 length: 13 residues. The CDR3 bases are TGTGCCAGTGCGGGACAGGGCAATCAGCCCCAGCATTTT. Translated, it gives CASAGQGNQPQHF. The full variable domain, rest sourced from reference TRBV19 and TRBJ1-5, is DGGITQSPKYLFRKEGQNVTLSCEQNLNHDAMYWYRQDPGQGLRLIYYSQIVNDFQKGDIAEGYSVSREKKESFPLTVTSAQKNPTAFYLCASAGQGNQPQHFGDGTRLSIL.